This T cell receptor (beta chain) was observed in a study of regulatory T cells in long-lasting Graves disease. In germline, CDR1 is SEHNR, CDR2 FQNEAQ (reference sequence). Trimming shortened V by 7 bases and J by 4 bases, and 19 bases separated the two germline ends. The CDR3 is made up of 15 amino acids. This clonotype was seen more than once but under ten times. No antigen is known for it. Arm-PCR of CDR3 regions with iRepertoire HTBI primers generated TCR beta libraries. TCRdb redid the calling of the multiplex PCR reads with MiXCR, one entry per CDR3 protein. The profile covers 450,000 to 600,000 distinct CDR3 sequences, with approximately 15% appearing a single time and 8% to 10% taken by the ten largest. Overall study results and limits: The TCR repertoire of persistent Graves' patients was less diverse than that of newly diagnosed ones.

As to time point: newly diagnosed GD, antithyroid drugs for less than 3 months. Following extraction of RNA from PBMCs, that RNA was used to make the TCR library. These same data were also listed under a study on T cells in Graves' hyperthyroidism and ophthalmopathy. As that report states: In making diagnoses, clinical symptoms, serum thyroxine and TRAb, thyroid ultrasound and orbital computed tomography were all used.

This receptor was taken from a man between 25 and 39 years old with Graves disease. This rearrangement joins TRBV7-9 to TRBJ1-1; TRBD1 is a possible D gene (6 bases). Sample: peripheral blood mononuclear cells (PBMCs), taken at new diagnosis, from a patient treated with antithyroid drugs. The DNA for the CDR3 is TGTGCCAGCAACTCTCTCAAGGGGGGGACCACTGAAGCTTTCTTT. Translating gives CASNSLKGGTTEAFF.